This record concerns one TCR beta chain sequence. Its target is unknown. This record belongs to a study of CD8+CD57+ T cells in acquired aplastic anemia. Study details: Average DNA yield from sorted CD4+ and CD8+ cells was approximately 3.2 ug. Study observations and caveats: Patients and healthy controls showed no significant CD8+ Simpson's diversity difference.

TCR beta VDJ and CDR3 profiles were obtained from a genomic DNA template. TCRdb reanalysed the reads using MiXCR and keeps one entry per CDR3 protein. The data show roughly 170,000 distinct CDR3 sequences, 48% seen once. Selection for sequencing was limited to patients who had shown CD8+CD57+ cell expansion by flow cytometry. Patient blood was sampled before any therapy had been received. This CDR3 spans 14 amino acids. The V and J ends lost 1 base and 6 bases respectively, with 10 bases between them. Looked up from germline, CDR1 is SNHLY and CDR2 is FYNNEI. This clonotype was sampled from a human donor with aplastic anemia. The specimen was sorted CD4+, CD8+, or CD8+CD57+ T cells (not recorded which) from PBMCs. This chain connects TRBV2 to TRBJ2-1; D may match TRBD1 or TRBD2 (5 bases each). The CDR3 is CASSEGQGANEQFF. The DNA of the CDR3 is TGTGCCAGCAGTGAAGGTCAGGGAGCCAATGAGCAGTTCTTC.